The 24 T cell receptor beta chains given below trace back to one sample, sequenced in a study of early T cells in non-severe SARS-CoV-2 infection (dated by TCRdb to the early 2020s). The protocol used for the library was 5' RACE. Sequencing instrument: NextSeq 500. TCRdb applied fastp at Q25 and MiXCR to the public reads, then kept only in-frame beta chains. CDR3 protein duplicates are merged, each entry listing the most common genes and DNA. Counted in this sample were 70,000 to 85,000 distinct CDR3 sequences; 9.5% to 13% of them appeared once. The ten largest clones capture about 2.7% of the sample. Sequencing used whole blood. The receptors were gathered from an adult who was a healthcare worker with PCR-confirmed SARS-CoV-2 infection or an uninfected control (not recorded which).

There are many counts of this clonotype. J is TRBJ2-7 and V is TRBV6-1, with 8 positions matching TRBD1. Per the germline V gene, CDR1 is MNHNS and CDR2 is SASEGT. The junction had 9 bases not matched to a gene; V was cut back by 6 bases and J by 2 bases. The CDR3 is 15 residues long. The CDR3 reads CASRTRGTGAYEQYF. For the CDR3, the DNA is TGTGCCAGCAGAACCCGCGGGACAGGAGCCTACGAGCAGTACTTC.

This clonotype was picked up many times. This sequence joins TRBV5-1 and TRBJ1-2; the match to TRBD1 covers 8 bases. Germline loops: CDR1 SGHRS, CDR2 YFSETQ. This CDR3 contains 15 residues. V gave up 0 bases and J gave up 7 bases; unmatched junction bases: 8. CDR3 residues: CASSLVQGARSGYTF. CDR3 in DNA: TGCGCCAGCAGCTTGGTTCAGGGGGCGCGAAGTGGCTACACCTTC.

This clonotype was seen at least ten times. The CDR3 DNA is TGTGCCAGCAGCTTAAACGGGGGGTTCGCCACTGAAGCTTTCTTT. Translation gives CASSLNGGFATEAFF. The gene calls are TRBV12-3 or TRBV12-4 and TRBJ1-1; maybe TRBD1 (5 bases). The length of the CDR3 is 15 residues. The V gene lost 6 bases and the J gene lost 4 bases, with 18 bases spanning the gap.

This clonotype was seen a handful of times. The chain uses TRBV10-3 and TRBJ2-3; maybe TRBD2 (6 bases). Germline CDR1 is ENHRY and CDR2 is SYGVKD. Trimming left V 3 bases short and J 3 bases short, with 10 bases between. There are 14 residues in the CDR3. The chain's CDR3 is CAISEGGPTDTQYF. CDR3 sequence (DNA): TGTGCCATCAGTGAAGGAGGGCCGACAGATACGCAGTATTTT.

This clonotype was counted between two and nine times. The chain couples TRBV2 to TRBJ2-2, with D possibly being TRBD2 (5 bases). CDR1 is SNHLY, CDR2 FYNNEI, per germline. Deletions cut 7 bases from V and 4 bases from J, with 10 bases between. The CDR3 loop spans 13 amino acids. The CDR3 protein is CASTGEFTGELFF. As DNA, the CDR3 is TGTGCCAGCACCGGGGAATTCACCGGGGAGCTGTTTTTT.

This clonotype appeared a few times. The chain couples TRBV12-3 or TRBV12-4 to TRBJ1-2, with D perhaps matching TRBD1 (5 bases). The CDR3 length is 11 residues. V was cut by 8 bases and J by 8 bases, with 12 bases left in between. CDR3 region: CASGAAGGYTF. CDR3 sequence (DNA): TGTGCCAGCGGGGCCGCGGGGGGCTACACCTTC.

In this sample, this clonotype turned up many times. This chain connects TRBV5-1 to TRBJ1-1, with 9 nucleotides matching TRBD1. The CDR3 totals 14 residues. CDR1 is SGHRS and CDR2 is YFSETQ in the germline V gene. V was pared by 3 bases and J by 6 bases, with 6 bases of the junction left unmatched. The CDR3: CASSSGTGLSEAFF. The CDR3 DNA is TGCGCCAGCAGCTCCGGGACAGGGTTATCTGAAGCTTTCTTT.

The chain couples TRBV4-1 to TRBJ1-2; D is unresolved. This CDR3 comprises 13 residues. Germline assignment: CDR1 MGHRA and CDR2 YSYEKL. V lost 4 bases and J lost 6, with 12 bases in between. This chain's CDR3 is CASSPTGFHGYTF. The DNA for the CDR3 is TGCGCCAGCAGCCCTACGGGTTTCCATGGCTACACCTTC.

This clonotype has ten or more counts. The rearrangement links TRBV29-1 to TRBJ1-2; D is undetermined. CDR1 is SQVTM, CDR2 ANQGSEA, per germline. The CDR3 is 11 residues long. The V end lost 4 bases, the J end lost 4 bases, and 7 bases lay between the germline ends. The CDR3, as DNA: TGCAGCGTTGGAGAGAGCTATGGCTACACCTTC. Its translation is CSVGESYGYTF.

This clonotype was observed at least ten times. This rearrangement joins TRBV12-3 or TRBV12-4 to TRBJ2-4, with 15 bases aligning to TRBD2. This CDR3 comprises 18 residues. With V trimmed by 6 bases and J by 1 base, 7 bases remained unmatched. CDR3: CASSPGLAGGPAKNIQYF. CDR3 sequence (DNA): TGTGCCAGCAGCCCCGGACTAGCGGGAGGGCCTGCCAAAAACATTCAGTACTTC.

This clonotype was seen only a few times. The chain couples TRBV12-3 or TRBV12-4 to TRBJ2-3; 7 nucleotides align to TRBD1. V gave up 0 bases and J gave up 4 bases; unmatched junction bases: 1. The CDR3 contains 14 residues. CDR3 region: CASSLAGGSDTQYF. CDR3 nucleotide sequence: TGTGCCAGCAGTTTAGCAGGGGGCTCAGATACGCAGTATTTT.

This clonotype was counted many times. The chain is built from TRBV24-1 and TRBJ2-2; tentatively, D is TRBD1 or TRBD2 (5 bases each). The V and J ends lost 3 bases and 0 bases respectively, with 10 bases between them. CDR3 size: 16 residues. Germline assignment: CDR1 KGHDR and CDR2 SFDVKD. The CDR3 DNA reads TGTGCCACCAGTGATCCGGGACCTCCGAACACCGGGGAGCTGTTTTTT. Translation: CATSDPGPPNTGELFF.

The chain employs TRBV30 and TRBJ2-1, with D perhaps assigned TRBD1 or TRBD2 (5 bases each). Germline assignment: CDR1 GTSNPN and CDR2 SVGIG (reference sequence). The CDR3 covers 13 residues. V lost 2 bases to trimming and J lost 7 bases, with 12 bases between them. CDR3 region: CAWSLGEYNEQFF. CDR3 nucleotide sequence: TGTGCCTGGAGTCTGGGGGAGTATAATGAGCAGTTCTTC.

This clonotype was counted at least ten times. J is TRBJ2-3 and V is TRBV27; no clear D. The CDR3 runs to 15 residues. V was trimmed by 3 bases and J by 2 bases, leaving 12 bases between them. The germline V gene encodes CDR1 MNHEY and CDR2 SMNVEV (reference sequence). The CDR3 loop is CASSFRAATTDTQYF. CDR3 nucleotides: TGTGCCAGCAGTTTTCGGGCAGCTACCACAGATACGCAGTATTTT.

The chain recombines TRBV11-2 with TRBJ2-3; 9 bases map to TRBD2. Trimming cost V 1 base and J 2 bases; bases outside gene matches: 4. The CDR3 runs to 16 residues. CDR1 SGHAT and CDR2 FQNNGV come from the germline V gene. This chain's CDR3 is CASSLGLAGSTDTQYF. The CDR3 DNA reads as TGTGCCAGCAGCTTAGGGCTAGCGGGATCCACAGATACGCAGTATTTT.

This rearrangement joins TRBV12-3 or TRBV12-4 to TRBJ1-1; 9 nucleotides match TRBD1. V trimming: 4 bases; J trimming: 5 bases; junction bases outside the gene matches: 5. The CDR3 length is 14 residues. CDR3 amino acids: CASSSQGARTEAFF. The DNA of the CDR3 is TGTGCCAGCAGTTCACAGGGGGCGAGGACTGAAGCTTTCTTT.

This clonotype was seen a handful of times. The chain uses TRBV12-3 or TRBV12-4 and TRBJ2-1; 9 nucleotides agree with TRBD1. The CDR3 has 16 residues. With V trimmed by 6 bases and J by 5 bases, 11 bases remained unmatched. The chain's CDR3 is CASRQSGTGPHNEQFF. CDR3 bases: TGTGCCAGCAGACAATCCGGGACAGGGCCCCACAATGAGCAGTTCTTC.

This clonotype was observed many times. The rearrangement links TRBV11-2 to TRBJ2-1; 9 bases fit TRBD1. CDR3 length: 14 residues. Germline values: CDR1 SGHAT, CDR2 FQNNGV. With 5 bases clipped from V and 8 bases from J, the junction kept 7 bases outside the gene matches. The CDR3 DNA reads TGTGCCAGCAGCCTGACGACAGGGGGTTATGAGCAGTTCTTC. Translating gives CASSLTTGGYEQFF.

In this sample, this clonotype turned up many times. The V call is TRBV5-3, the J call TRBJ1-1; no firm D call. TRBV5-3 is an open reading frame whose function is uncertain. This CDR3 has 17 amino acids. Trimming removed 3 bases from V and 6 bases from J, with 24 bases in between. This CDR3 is CARSCSNLWTGTPEAFF. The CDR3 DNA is TGTGCCAGAAGCTGCTCGAACCTATGGACCGGAACACCTGAAGCTTTCTTT.

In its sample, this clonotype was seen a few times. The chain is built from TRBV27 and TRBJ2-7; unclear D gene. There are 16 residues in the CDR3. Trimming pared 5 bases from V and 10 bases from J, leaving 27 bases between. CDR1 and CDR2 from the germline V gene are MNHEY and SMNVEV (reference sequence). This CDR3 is CASSTIGVNTAPVQYF. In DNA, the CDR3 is TGTGCCAGCAGTACGATCGGAGTGAACACCGCTCCGGTACAGTACTTC.

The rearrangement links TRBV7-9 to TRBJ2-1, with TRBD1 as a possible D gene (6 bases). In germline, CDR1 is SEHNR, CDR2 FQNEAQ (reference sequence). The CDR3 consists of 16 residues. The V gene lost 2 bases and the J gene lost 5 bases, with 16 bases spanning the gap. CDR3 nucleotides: TGTGCCAGCAGCTTAAAAGGGGCGTACAGGGACAATGAGCAGTTCTTC. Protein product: CASSLKGAYRDNEQFF.

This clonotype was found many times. For the CDR3, the DNA is TGCAGTGCCGTTAGCGGGAACTCCTACAATGAGCAGTTCTTC. As protein: CSAVSGNSYNEQFF. This chain uses TRBV20-1 with TRBJ2-1; 8 nucleotides match TRBD2. The CDR3 loop spans 14 amino acids. Germline CDR1 and CDR2: DFQATT and SNEGSKA (reference sequence). J lost 0 bases, V lost 6 bases, and 4 bases had no gene match.

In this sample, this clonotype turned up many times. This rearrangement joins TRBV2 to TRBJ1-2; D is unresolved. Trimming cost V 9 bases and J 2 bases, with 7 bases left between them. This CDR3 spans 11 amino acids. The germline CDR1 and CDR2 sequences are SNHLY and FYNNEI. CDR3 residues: CASRFNYGYTF. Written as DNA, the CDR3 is TGTGCCAGTCGCTTCAACTATGGCTACACCTTC. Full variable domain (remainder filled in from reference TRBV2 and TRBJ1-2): EPEVTQTPSHQVTQMGQEVILRCVPISNHLYFYWYRQILGQKVEFLVSFYNNEISEKSEIFDDQFSVERPDGSNFTLKIRSTKLEDSAMYFCASRFNYGYTFGSGTRLTVV.

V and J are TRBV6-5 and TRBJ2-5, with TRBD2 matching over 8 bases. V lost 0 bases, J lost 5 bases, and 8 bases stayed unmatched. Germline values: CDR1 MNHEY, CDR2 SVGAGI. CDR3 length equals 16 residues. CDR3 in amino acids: CASSYSAAGGGETQYF. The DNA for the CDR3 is TGTGCCAGCAGTTACTCCGCGGCGGGAGGTGGTGAGACCCAGTACTTC.